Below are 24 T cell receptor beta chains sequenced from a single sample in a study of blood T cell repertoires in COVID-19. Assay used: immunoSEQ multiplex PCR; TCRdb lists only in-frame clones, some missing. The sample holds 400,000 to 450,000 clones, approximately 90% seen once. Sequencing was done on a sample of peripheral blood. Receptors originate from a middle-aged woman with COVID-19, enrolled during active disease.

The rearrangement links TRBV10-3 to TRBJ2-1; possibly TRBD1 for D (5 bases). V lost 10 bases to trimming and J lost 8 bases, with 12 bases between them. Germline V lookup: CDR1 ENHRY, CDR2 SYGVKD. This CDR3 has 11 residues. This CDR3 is CATAEGDEQFF. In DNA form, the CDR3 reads TGTGCCACCGCGGAAGGGGATGAGCAGTTCTTC.

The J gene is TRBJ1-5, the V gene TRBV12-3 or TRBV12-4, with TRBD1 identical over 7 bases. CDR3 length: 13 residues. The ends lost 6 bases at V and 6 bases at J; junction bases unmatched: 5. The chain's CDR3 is CASSGTEGQPQHF. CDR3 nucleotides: TGTGCCAGCAGCGGGACAGAAGGTCAGCCCCAGCATTTT.

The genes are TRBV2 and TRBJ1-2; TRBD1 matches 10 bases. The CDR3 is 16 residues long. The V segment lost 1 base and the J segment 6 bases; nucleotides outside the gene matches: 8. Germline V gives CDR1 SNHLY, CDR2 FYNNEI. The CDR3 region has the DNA TGTGCCAGCAGTGAAGGTTCTTGGACAGGGGGTAATGGCTACACCTTC. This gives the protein CASSEGSWTGGNGYTF.

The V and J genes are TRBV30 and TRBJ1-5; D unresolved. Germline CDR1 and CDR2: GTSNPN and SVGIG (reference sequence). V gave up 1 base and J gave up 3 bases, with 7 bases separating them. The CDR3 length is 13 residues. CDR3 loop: CAWSEQTNQPQHF. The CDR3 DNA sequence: TGTGCCTGGAGTGAACAGACCAATCAGCCCCAGCATTTT. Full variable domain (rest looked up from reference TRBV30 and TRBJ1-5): SQTIHQWPATLVQPVGSPLSLECTVEGTSNPNLYWYRQAAGRGLQLLFYSVGIGQISSEVPQNLSASRPQDRQFILSSKKLLLSDSGFYLCAWSEQTNQPQHFGDGTRLSIL.

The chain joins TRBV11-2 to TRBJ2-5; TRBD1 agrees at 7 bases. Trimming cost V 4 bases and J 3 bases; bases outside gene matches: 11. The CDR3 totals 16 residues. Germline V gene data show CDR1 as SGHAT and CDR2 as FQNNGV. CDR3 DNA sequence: TGTGCCAGCAGCTCCTTGACAGGGAATGCTGAAGAGACCCAGTACTTC. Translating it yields CASSSLTGNAEETQYF.

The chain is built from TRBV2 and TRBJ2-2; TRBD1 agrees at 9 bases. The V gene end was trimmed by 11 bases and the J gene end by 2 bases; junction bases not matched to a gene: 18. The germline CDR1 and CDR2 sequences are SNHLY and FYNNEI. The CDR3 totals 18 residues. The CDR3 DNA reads TGTGCCTCCCGGTGGGGACAGGGAGGGTTAAGAAACACCGGGGAGCTGTTTTTT. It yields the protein CASRWGQGGLRNTGELFF.

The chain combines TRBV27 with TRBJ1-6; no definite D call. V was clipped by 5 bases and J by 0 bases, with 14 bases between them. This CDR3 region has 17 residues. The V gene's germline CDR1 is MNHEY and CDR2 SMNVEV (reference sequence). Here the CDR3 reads CASSIVEPSSYNSPLHF. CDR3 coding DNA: TGTGCCAGCAGTATCGTGGAGCCATCCTCCTATAATTCACCCCTCCACTTT.

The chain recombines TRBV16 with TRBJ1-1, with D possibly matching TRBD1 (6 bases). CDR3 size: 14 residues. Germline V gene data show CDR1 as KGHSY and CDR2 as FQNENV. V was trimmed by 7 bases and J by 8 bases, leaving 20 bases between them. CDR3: CASTEQGYSDEAFF. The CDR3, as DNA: TGTGCCAGCACCGAACAGGGTTATTCTGACGAAGCTTTCTTT. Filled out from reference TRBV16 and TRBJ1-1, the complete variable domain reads GEEVAQTPKHLVRGEGQKAKLYCAPIKGHSYVFWYQQVLKNEFKFLISFQNENVFDETGMPKERFSAKCLPNSPCSLEIQATKLEDSAVYFCASTEQGYSDEAFFGQGTRLTVV.

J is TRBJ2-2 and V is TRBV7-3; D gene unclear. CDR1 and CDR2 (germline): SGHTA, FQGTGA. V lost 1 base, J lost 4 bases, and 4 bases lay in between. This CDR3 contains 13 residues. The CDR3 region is CASSLRATGELFF. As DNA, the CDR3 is TGTGCCAGCAGCTTAAGGGCCACCGGGGAGCTGTTTTTT.

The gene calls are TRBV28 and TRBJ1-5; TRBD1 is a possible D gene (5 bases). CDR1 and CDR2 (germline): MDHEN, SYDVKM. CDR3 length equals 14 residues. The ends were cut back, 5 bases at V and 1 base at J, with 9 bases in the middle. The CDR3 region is CASSPHRSNQPQHF. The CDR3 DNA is TGTGCCAGCAGTCCACACAGGAGCAATCAGCCCCAGCATTTT.

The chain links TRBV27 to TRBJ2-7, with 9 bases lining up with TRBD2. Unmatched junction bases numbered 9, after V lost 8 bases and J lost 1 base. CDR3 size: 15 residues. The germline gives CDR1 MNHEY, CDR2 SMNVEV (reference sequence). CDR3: CASLSPLAGSYEQYF. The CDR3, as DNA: TGTGCCAGCTTATCTCCTCTAGCGGGGTCCTACGAGCAGTACTTC.

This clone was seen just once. The CDR3 nucleotides read TGTGCCAGCAGCCAATCGGGGACTAGCTACAATGAGCAGTTCTTC. It is translated as CASSQSGTSYNEQFF. The chain uses TRBV7-9 and TRBJ2-1; the match to TRBD2 covers 8 bases. With 5 bases clipped from V and 3 bases from J, the junction kept 6 bases outside the gene matches. The CDR3 sequence is 15 residues long. Germline lookup yields CDR1 SEHNR and CDR2 FQNEAQ (reference sequence).

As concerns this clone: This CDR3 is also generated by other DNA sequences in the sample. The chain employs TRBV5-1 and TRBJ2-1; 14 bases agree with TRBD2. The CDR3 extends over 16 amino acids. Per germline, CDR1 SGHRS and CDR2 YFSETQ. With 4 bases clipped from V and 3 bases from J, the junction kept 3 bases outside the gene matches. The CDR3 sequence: CASSPGLAGVYNEQFF. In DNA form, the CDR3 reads TGCGCCAGCAGCCCGGGACTAGCGGGGGTCTACAATGAGCAGTTCTTC.

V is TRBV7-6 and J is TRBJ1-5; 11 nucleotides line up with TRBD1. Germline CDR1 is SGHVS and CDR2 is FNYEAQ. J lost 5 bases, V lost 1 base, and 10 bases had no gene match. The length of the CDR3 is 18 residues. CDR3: CASSLEFGTGGLYQPQHF. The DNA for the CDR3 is TGTGCCAGCAGCTTAGAATTTGGGACAGGGGGACTATATCAGCCCCAGCATTTT.

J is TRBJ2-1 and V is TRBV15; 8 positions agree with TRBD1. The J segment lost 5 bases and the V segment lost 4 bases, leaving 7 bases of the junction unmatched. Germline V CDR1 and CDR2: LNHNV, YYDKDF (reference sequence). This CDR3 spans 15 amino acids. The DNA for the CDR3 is TGTGCCACCAGCATAGAGGACAGGGCTGACAATGAGCAGTTCTTC. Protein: CATSIEDRADNEQFF.

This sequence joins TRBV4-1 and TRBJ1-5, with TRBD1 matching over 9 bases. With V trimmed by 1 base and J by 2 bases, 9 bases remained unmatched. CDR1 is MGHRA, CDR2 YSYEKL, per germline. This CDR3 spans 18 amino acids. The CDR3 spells CASSQVEQGAFGNQPQHF. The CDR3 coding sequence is TGCGCCAGCAGCCAAGTGGAACAGGGGGCCTTCGGCAATCAGCCCCAGCATTTT.

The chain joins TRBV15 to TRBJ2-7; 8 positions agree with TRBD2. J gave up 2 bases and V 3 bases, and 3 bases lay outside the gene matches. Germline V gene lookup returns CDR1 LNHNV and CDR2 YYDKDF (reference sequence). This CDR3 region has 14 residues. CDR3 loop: CATSRSGGAYEQYF. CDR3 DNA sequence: TGTGCCACCAGCAGGTCGGGGGGGGCCTACGAGCAGTACTTC. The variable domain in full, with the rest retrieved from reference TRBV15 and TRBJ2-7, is DAMVIQNPRYQVTQFGKPVTLSCSQTLNHNVMYWYQQKSSQAPKLLFHYYDKDFNNEADTPDNFQSRRPNTSFCFLDIRSPGLGDTAMYLCATSRSGGAYEQYFGPGTRLTVT.

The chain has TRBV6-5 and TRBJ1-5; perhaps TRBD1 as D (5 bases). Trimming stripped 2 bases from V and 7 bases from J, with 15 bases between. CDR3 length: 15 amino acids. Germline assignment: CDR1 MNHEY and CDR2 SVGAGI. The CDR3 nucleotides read TGTGCCAGCAGTTACGCAGGTGTGGGGGGACAGCCCCAGCATTTT. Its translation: CASSYAGVGGQPQHF.

Written as DNA, the CDR3 is TGTGCCAGCAGCTTAGCCGGGGGAAACACCATATATTTT. Residues: CASSLAGGNTIYF. J is TRBJ1-3 and V is TRBV3-1 (or the pseudogene TRBV3-2), with no clear D. There are 13 residues in the CDR3. Trimming shortened V by 5 bases and J by 4 bases, and 9 bases separated the two germline ends. Looked up from germline, CDR1 is LGHDT and CDR2 is YNNKEL (reference sequence).

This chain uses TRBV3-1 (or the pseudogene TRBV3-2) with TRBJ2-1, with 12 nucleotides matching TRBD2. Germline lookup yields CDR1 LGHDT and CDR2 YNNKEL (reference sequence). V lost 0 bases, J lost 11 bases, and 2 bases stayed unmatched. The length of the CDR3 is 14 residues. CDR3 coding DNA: TGTGCCAGCAGCCAAGATACTAGCGGGAGGCAGCAGTTCTTC. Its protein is CASSQDTSGRQQFF.

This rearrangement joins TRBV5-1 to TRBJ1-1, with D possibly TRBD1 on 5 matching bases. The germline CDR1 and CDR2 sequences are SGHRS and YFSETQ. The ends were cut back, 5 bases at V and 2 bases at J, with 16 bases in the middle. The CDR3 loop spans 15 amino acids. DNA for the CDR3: TGCGCCAGCAGAGGGGCAGGATCTCTAAACACTGAAGCTTTCTTT. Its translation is CASRGAGSLNTEAFF.

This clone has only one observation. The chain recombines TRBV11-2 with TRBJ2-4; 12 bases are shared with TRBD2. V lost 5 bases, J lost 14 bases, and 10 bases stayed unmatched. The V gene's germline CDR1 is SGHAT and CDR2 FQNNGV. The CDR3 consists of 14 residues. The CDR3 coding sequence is TGTGCCAGCAGCGCTCTACTAGCGGGAGGTCCAAAGTACTTC. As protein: CASSALLAGGPKYF. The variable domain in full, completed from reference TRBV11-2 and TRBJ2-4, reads EAGVAQSPRYKIIEKRQSVAFWCNPISGHATLYWYQQILGQGPKLLIQFQNNGVVDDSQLPKDRFSAERLKGVDSTLKIQPAKLEDSAVYLCASSALLAGGPKYFGAGTRLSVL.

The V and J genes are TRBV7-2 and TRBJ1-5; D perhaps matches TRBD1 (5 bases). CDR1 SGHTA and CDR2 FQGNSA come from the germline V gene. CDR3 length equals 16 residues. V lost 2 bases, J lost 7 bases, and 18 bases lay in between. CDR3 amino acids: CASSLTAREEEQPQHF. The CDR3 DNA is TGTGCCAGCAGCTTAACGGCCAGGGAGGAGGAACAGCCCCAGCATTTT.

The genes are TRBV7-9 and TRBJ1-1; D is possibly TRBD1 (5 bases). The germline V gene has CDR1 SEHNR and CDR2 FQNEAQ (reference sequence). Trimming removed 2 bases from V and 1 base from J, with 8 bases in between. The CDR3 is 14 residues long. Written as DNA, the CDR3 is TGTGCCAGCAGCTTAACGGGGGAGAACACTGAAGCTTTCTTT. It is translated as CASSLTGENTEAFF. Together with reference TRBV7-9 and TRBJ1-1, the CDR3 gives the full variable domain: DTGVSQNPRHKITKRGQNVTFRCDPISEHNRLYWYRQTLGQGPEFLTYFQNEAQLEKSRLLSDRFSAERPKGSFSTLEIQRTEQGDSAMYLCASSLTGENTEAFFGQGTRLTVV.